Listed here are 20 T cell receptor beta chains from one sample, sequenced in a study of cytomegalovirus exposure and HLA in healthy donors. Vbeta (60) and Jbeta (13) primers were used in the PCR. Clones were read by immunoSEQ multiplex PCR, and TCRdb kept only the in-frame ones, dropping some. The data hold about 94,000 clones, with about 62% observed a single time. The sequenced sample consisted of PBMCs. The receptors derive from a man aged 25-40 years in good health and CMV-seronegative.

V is TRBV25-1 and J is TRBJ2-7; 13 bases map to TRBD2. CDR3 size: 16 residues. In germline, CDR1 is MGHDK, CDR2 SYGVNS. V trimming: 4 bases; J trimming: 0 bases; junction bases outside the gene matches: 3. The CDR3 nucleotides are TGTGCCAGCAGTGTAAGACTAGCGGGAGGCTCCTACGAGCAGTACTTC. Its protein is CASSVRLAGGSYEQYF.

This sequence joins TRBV6-4 and TRBJ2-2; a weak D match, TRBD2 (6 bases). V lost 3 bases, J lost 1 base, and 6 bases lay in between. The CDR3 has 14 amino acids. Looked up from germline, CDR1 is MRHNA and CDR2 is SNTAGT. DNA of the CDR3: TGTGCCAGCAGTGAAGCGGGGAACACCGGGGAGCTGTTTTTT. Amino acids: CASSEAGNTGELFF.

The rearrangement links TRBV2 to TRBJ2-3, with D perhaps TRBD2 (5 bases). The germline V gene has CDR1 SNHLY and CDR2 FYNNEI. The CDR3 covers 13 residues. Trimming took off 4 bases at V and 5 bases at J, with 10 bases between the two ends. The CDR3 spells CASSVRAGDTQYF. The CDR3 bases are TGTGCCAGCAGTGTCCGGGCGGGAGATACGCAGTATTTT.

This clone was picked up one time. The gene calls are TRBV11-2 and TRBJ1-6; D might be TRBD1 (6 bases). CDR1 and CDR2 (germline): SGHAT, FQNNGV. V shed 5 bases and J shed 7 bases, with 12 bases lying between them. The CDR3 is 14 residues long. CDR3 nucleotides: TGTGCCAGCAGCCGAGGACAGTTCAATTCACCCCTCCACTTT. Its translation: CASSRGQFNSPLHF.

J is TRBJ2-5 and V is TRBV6-6; TRBD1 is a possible D gene (5 bases). The CDR3 is 14 residues long. The V gene lost 1 base and the J gene lost 2 bases, with 8 bases spanning the gap. CDR1 is MNHNY and CDR2 is SVGAGI in the germline V gene (reference sequence). CDR3 loop: CASSYYRQQETQYF. In nucleotides, the CDR3 is TGTGCCAGCAGTTACTACAGACAGCAAGAGACCCAGTACTTC.

The table lists this clone with a few counts. The V call is TRBV29-1, the J call TRBJ2-3; possible D gene TRBD2, 6 bases. The CDR3 contains 15 residues. The germline V gene has CDR1 SQVTM and CDR2 ANQGSEA. V shed 8 bases and J shed 2 bases, with 20 bases lying between them. This CDR3 reads CSTGNPLAFTDTQYF. CDR3 nucleotide sequence: TGCAGCACCGGAAACCCTCTAGCGTTCACAGATACGCAGTATTTT.

The DNA for the CDR3 is TGCGCCAGCAGCCAAGATCTTAGGACTAGCGGGAAAGAGACCCAGTACTTC. Translation: CASSQDLRTSGKETQYF. The J gene is TRBJ2-5, the V gene TRBV4-1, with 12 bases aligning to TRBD2. The junction had 5 bases not matched to a gene; V was cut back by 0 bases and J by 3 bases. Germline CDR1 MGHRA, CDR2 YSYEKL. The CDR3 totals 17 residues.

This clone was observed a handful of times. The rearrangement uses TRBV5-4 and TRBJ2-7; D is perhaps TRBD2 (5 bases). The CDR3 has 14 amino acids. Trimming cost V 1 base and J 5 bases, with 13 bases left between them. Germline V gene lookup returns CDR1 SGHNT and CDR2 YYREEE (reference sequence). For the CDR3, the DNA is TGTGCCAGCAGCTTGCGAGAGCGGTGGAACGAGCAGTACTTC. It encodes CASSLRERWNEQYF.

This chain uses TRBV15 with TRBJ2-1; tentative D call: TRBD1 (6 bases). CDR1 LNHNV and CDR2 YYDKDF come from the germline V gene (reference sequence). This CDR3 comprises 15 residues. The ends were cut back, 1 base at V and 10 bases at J, with 17 bases in the middle. The CDR3 DNA follows: TGTGCCACCAGCAGAGTGGGGTCAGGGGCCTTGGAGCAGTTCTTC. Protein sequence: CATSRVGSGALEQFF.

This sequence joins TRBV6-6 and TRBJ2-7, with a weak D call TRBD1 (7 bases). The germline V gene has CDR1 MNHNY and CDR2 SVGAGI (reference sequence). Trimming shortened V by 6 bases and J by 6 bases, and 18 bases separated the two germline ends. The CDR3 is 14 residues long. The CDR3 DNA is TGTGCCAGCAGCCTACAGGGGTGGGGAGGCGAGCAGTACTTC. Amino acid sequence: CASSLQGWGGEQYF.

On this clone: This specimen includes other DNA sequences encoding the same CDR3. CDR3 bases: TGTGCCAGCAGTTACTCGCGCGCCTACGAGCAGTACTTC. Its translation is CASSYSRAYEQYF. The chain links TRBV6-5 to TRBJ2-7; D not resolved. Looked up from germline, CDR1 is MNHEY and CDR2 is SVGAGI. With 0 bases removed from V and 2 bases from J, the gap between germline ends came to 5 bases. The CDR3 has 13 residues.

The chain couples TRBV4-3 to TRBJ1-6, with D unresolved. V lost 0 bases and J lost 8, with 14 bases in between. This CDR3 is 16 amino acids long. CDR1 LGHNA and CDR2 YSLEER come from the germline V gene. This CDR3 is CASSQDGRVRDSPLHF. Written as DNA, the CDR3 is TGCGCCAGCAGCCAAGATGGGAGGGTTCGTGATTCACCCCTCCACTTT.

This chain joins TRBV25-1 and TRBJ2-1; 13 bases line up with TRBD2. CDR3 size: 14 residues. The ends lost 6 bases at V and 8 bases at J; junction bases unmatched: 4. CDR1 MGHDK and CDR2 SYGVNS come from the germline V gene. In nucleotides, the CDR3 is TGTGCCAGCAGGGGGACTAGCGGGGCAGATGAGCAGTTCTTC. This codes for CASRGTSGADEQFF.

This chain joins TRBV7-9 and TRBJ1-1; D call uncertain. The CDR3 has 13 residues. Germline assignment: CDR1 SEHNR and CDR2 FQNEAQ (reference sequence). V was shortened by 3 bases and J by 1 base, with 6 bases between the two germline ends. CDR3 nucleotide sequence: TGTGCCAGCAGCTTGTTCTCGAACACTGAAGCTTTCTTT. It translates to CASSLFSNTEAFF.

This clone was observed a handful of times. The V gene is TRBV7-3, the J gene TRBJ1-1; possible D gene TRBD1, 6 bases. Trimming stripped 0 bases from V and 1 base from J, with 12 bases between. CDR3 size: 16 residues. The germline V gene has CDR1 SGHTA and CDR2 FQGTGA. The CDR3 sequence is CASSLTSGAENTEAFF. CDR3 DNA: TGTGCCAGCAGCTTAACATCAGGGGCGGAGAACACTGAAGCTTTCTTT.

The rearrangement joins TRBV19 to TRBJ1-3; D is unresolved. Between the trimmed V and J ends, which lost 3 bases and 3 bases, there was a span of 3 bases. CDR1 and CDR2 (germline): LNHDA, SQIVND (reference sequence). CDR3 length: 12 residues. The CDR3: CASSISGNTIYF. DNA of the CDR3: TGTGCCAGTAGTATTAGTGGAAACACCATATATTTT.

The rearrangement uses TRBV19 and TRBJ1-5; TRBD1 is a possible D gene (6 bases). The CDR3 spans 15 residues. Deletions cut 6 bases from V and 2 bases from J, with 14 bases between. Germline loops: CDR1 LNHDA, CDR2 SQIVND (reference sequence). CDR3 sequence: CASREQGQGNQPQHF. Here the CDR3 DNA reads TGTGCCAGTAGAGAACAGGGTCAGGGCAATCAGCCCCAGCATTTT.

The chain couples TRBV28 to TRBJ1-2, with TRBD1 as a possible D gene (6 bases). Between the trimmed V and J ends, which lost 7 bases and 8 bases, there was a span of 17 bases. This CDR3 is 13 amino acids long. In germline, CDR1 is MDHEN, CDR2 SYDVKM. CDR3 DNA sequence: TGTGCCAGCACGAGGGGTCGGGGGGCAGGCTACACCTTC. Encoded protein: CASTRGRGAGYTF.

The V call is TRBV18, the J call TRBJ1-2, with 9 bases fitting TRBD1. The CDR3 loop spans 14 amino acids. Per the germline V gene, CDR1 is KGHSH and CDR2 is LQKENI. V gave up 3 bases and J gave up 5 bases; unmatched junction bases: 4. CDR3 in amino acids: CASSPGQGRYGYTF. Here the CDR3 DNA reads TGTGCCAGCTCACCGGGACAGGGAAGATATGGCTACACCTTC.

The rearrangement joins TRBV19 to TRBJ1-2; D gene unclear. The ends were cut back, 6 bases at V and 8 bases at J, with 13 bases in the middle. This CDR3 contains 12 residues. CDR1 is LNHDA, CDR2 SQIVND, per germline (reference sequence). The chain's CDR3 is CASRLWSGGYTF. In nucleotides, the CDR3 is TGTGCCAGTAGACTGTGGAGTGGAGGCTACACCTTC.